The rows below give T cell receptor beta chains drawn from one sample of a study of cytomegalovirus exposure and HLA in healthy donors. The table came from immunoSEQ multiplex PCR; TCRdb's copy has only in-frame clones and leaves some out. The sample has 120,000 to 150,000 clones; roughly 80% are singletons. Sequencing used PBMCs. The receptor source for this set is a woman aged 45-59 years in good health and CMV-seropositive. The CDR3 runs from the conserved cysteine through the conserved F or W. The D gene is left open where the match is weak. Rows may omit the clone size; those that give it use once, few, many or a size class.

clone_size: NA; j_call: TRBJ1-1; d_call: NA; v_call: TRBV18; cdr3_nt: TGTGCCAGCTCACTAGAACACGGGGACACTGAAGCTTTCTTT; cdr3_aa: CASSLEHGDTEAFF
clone_size: NA; j_call: TRBJ1-3; d_call: TRBD1; v_call: TRBV28; cdr3_nt: TGTGCCAGCAGTCCGAGGACAGGGTCCGGAAACACCATATATTTT; cdr3_aa: CASSPRTGSGNTIYF
clone_size: NA; j_call: TRBJ2-1; d_call: NA; v_call: TRBV11-3; cdr3_nt: TGTGCCAGCAGCCCCAGGACTCCCAGTGAGCAGTTCTTC; cdr3_aa: CASSPRTPSEQFF
clone_size: once; j_call: TRBJ2-4; d_call: TRBD2; v_call: TRBV4-2; cdr3_nt: TGTGCCAGCAGCCATAATAGCGGGGGGGCCAAAAACATTCAGTACTTC; cdr3_aa: CASSHNSGGAKNIQYF
clone_size: NA; j_call: TRBJ1-3; d_call: NA; v_call: TRBV6-1; cdr3_nt: TGTGCCAGCAGTGAATGGGGGCTTAGCTCTGGAAACACCATATATTTT; cdr3_aa: CASSEWGLSSGNTIYF
clone_size: NA; j_call: TRBJ1-1; d_call: TRBD1; v_call: TRBV29-1; cdr3_nt: TGCAGCGTTGATAGACAGGGTGGTACTGAAGCTTTCTTT; cdr3_aa: CSVDRQGGTEAFF
clone_size: NA; j_call: TRBJ2-3; d_call: NA; v_call: TRBV7-3; cdr3_nt: TGTGCCAGCAGCTCGAGACGGACTAGCACAGATACGCAGTATTTT; cdr3_aa: CASSSRRTSTDTQYF
clone_size: NA; j_call: TRBJ1-5; d_call: TRBD1; v_call: TRBV6-6; cdr3_nt: TGTGCCAGCAGACCGGGACAGGGGGCTAGCAATCAGCCCCAGCATTTT; cdr3_aa: CASRPGQGASNQPQHF
clone_size: few; j_call: TRBJ2-7; d_call: TRBD2; v_call: TRBV5-1; cdr3_nt: TGCGCCAGCAGCCGAACGACTAGCGGGGGCGTCGGGGTAGACGAGCAGTACTTC; cdr3_aa: CASSRTTSGGVGVDEQYF
clone_size: NA; j_call: TRBJ2-7; d_call: TRBD1; v_call: TRBV7-3; cdr3_nt: TGTGCCAGTTCCGGACAGGGCGAGCAGTACTTC; cdr3_aa: CASSGQGEQYF
clone_size: few; j_call: TRBJ1-4; d_call: TRBD1; v_call: TRBV7-9; cdr3_nt: TGTGCCAGCAGCCCACCTCTAGACCCACAGGGGGAAAAACTGTTTTTT; cdr3_aa: CASSPPLDPQGEKLFF
clone_size: NA; j_call: TRBJ2-5; d_call: TRBD2; v_call: TRBV7-2; cdr3_nt: TGTGCCAGCAGCTTAGTTTCAGCGGGGGATGGAGAGACCCAGTACTTC; cdr3_aa: CASSLVSAGDGETQYF
clone_size: NA; j_call: TRBJ2-6; d_call: NA; v_call: TRBV7-3; cdr3_nt: TGTGCCAGCAGCTACGGGTCAGGGGCTGGGGCCAACGTCCTGACTTTC; cdr3_aa: CASSYGSGAGANVLTF
clone_size: NA; j_call: TRBJ1-1; d_call: TRBD1; v_call: TRBV5-5; cdr3_nt: TGTGCCAGCAGCTTACCGCCATACAGGGGGCCTAACACTGAAGCTTTCTTT; cdr3_aa: CASSLPPYRGPNTEAFF
clone_size: NA; j_call: TRBJ2-5; d_call: NA; v_call: TRBV7-2; cdr3_nt: TGTGCCAGCAGCACCCGACAAATACAAGAGACCCAGTACTTC; cdr3_aa: CASSTRQIQETQYF
clone_size: NA; j_call: TRBJ2-1; d_call: TRBD2; v_call: TRBV6-4; cdr3_nt: TGTGCCAGCAGCCGGACTAGCGGGGGGCCCTACAATGAGCAGTTCTTC; cdr3_aa: CASSRTSGGPYNEQFF
clone_size: NA; j_call: TRBJ1-2; d_call: NA; v_call: TRBV7-6; cdr3_nt: TGTGCCAGCAGCTTAGGTGGCACCGCCTATGGCTACACCTTC; cdr3_aa: CASSLGGTAYGYTF
clone_size: NA; j_call: TRBJ2-7; d_call: TRBD1; v_call: TRBV7-3; cdr3_nt: TGTGCCAGCAGCTTATCGGGGGGACAGGGCTACGAGCAGTACTTC; cdr3_aa: CASSLSGGQGYEQYF
clone_size: NA; j_call: TRBJ1-4; d_call: NA; v_call: TRBV30; cdr3_nt: TGTGCCTGGAGTGCCGGTGAAAAACTGTTTTTT; cdr3_aa: CAWSAGEKLFF
clone_size: NA; j_call: TRBJ2-7; d_call: TRBD1; v_call: TRBV30; cdr3_nt: TGTGCCTGGAGGGCAGACAGGGGGGCAAGCTACGAGCAGTACTTC; cdr3_aa: CAWRADRGASYEQYF
clone_size: NA; j_call: TRBJ1-6; d_call: NA; v_call: TRBV19; cdr3_nt: TGTGCCAGTAGTAAAAACAGGCCCCTCAGCTCCTATAATTCACCCCTCCACTTT; cdr3_aa: CASSKNRPLSSYNSPLHF
clone_size: NA; j_call: TRBJ2-6; d_call: NA; v_call: TRBV27; cdr3_nt: TGTGCCAGCAGAGAGGGGAGGGGGGTCTCCTCTGGGGCCAACGGCCTGACTTTC; cdr3_aa: CASREGRGVSSGANGLTF
clone_size: NA; j_call: TRBJ1-2; d_call: NA; v_call: TRBV5-6; cdr3_nt: TGTGCCAGCAGCTTGCGACAAGGAGGGGCTTATGGCTACACCTTC; cdr3_aa: CASSLRQGGAYGYTF
clone_size: NA; j_call: TRBJ2-3; d_call: TRBD1; v_call: TRBV5-6; cdr3_nt: TGTGCCAGCAGCCAGGGACAGCAATTCACAGATACGCAGTATTTT; cdr3_aa: CASSQGQQFTDTQYF
clone_size: NA; j_call: TRBJ1-1; d_call: NA; v_call: TRBV23-1; cdr3_nt: TGCGCCAGCAGTCTCCCGGGGTGGAGGACTGAAGCTTTCTTT; cdr3_aa: CASSLPGWRTEAFF
clone_size: few; j_call: TRBJ1-2; d_call: TRBD1; v_call: TRBV2; cdr3_nt: TGTGCCAGCAGTGAAGTTGGGGACAGGGCTAACTATGGCTACACCTTC; cdr3_aa: CASSEVGDRANYGYTF
clone_size: once; j_call: TRBJ1-3; d_call: NA; v_call: TRBV10-3; cdr3_nt: TGTGCCATCAGTCTGGCGCCGCGAAATGCCTCACAGGGCCCTGGAAACACCATATATTTT; cdr3_aa: CAISLAPRNASQGPGNTIYF
clone_size: NA; j_call: TRBJ1-6; d_call: NA; v_call: TRBV30; cdr3_nt: TGTGCCTGGAGTGGCCTACCCGCGGAATCACCCCTCCACTTT; cdr3_aa: CAWSGLPAESPLHF
clone_size: NA; j_call: TRBJ1-2; d_call: TRBD1; v_call: TRBV6-6; cdr3_nt: TGTGCCAGCAGTTACACGGGGACAGGGGGCGCGGGCTACACCTTC; cdr3_aa: CASSYTGTGGAGYTF
clone_size: NA; j_call: TRBJ2-7; d_call: NA; v_call: TRBV28; cdr3_nt: TGTGCCAGCAGCTTTTTGCAGGGAAAAGTCTACGAGCAGTACTTC; cdr3_aa: CASSFLQGKVYEQYF
clone_size: few; j_call: TRBJ1-2; d_call: TRBD1; v_call: TRBV6-5; cdr3_nt: TGTGCCAGCAGTTACTCCTCAACAGGGGGCTATGGCTACACCTTC; cdr3_aa: CASSYSSTGGYGYTF
clone_size: NA; j_call: TRBJ1-6; d_call: TRBD1; v_call: TRBV5-1; cdr3_nt: TGCGCCAGCAGCTCGGGACAGGGGAGGAATCATTCACCCCTCCACTTT; cdr3_aa: CASSSGQGRNHSPLHF
clone_size: NA; j_call: TRBJ1-5; d_call: NA; v_call: TRBV28; cdr3_nt: TGTGCCAGCTTGCAAAGACTTCAGCCCCAGCATTTT; cdr3_aa: CASLQRLQPQHF
clone_size: NA; j_call: TRBJ2-3; d_call: TRBD2; v_call: TRBV13; cdr3_nt: TGTGCCAGCAGCTTAGGCCTAGCGGGGGAGCTTGGGGATACGCAGTATTTT; cdr3_aa: CASSLGLAGELGDTQYF
clone_size: NA; j_call: TRBJ1-2; d_call: NA; v_call: TRBV14; cdr3_nt: TGTGCCAGCAGCCAAGCGGCCAGGAACTATGGCTACACCTTC; cdr3_aa: CASSQAARNYGYTF
clone_size: once; j_call: TRBJ1-5; d_call: NA; v_call: TRBV11-2; cdr3_nt: TGTGCCAGCAGCCCCCCCAGGGCCCAACCCCAGCATTTT; cdr3_aa: CASSPPRAQPQHF
clone_size: NA; j_call: TRBJ2-5; d_call: NA; v_call: TRBV2; cdr3_nt: TGTGCCAGCAGCCCACAGGGTTGGGAGACCCAGTACTTC; cdr3_aa: CASSPQGWETQYF
clone_size: NA; j_call: TRBJ1-3; d_call: NA; v_call: TRBV30; cdr3_nt: TGTGCCTGGAGCGGAGGACAGCCATACTCTGGAAACACCATATATTTT; cdr3_aa: CAWSGGQPYSGNTIYF
clone_size: NA; j_call: TRBJ2-3; d_call: NA; v_call: TRBV10-3; cdr3_nt: TGTGCCATCAGTGAGCCCGGGGAGAAACGAGATACGCAGTATTTT; cdr3_aa: CAISEPGEKRDTQYF
clone_size: NA; j_call: TRBJ2-7; d_call: TRBD2; v_call: TRBV7-9; cdr3_nt: TGTGCCAGCAGCTACGCCCTAGCGGGGGATTACGAGCAGTACTTC; cdr3_aa: CASSYALAGDYEQYF
clone_size: NA; j_call: TRBJ1-2; d_call: NA; v_call: TRBV30; cdr3_nt: TGTGCCTGGAGTGAGAACAGAATTGGTGGCTACACCTTC; cdr3_aa: CAWSENRIGGYTF
clone_size: NA; j_call: TRBJ2-3; d_call: TRBD2; v_call: TRBV7-2; cdr3_nt: TGTGCCAGCAGCTCTTTATCCGGGACTAAAGGAGGTACGCAGTATTTT; cdr3_aa: CASSSLSGTKGGTQYF
clone_size: NA; j_call: TRBJ2-5; d_call: NA; v_call: TRBV11-2; cdr3_nt: TGTGCCCTTTGGACGGGGTCCGGGACATTTTTTCGAGAGACCCAGTACTTC; cdr3_aa: CALWTGSGTFFRETQYF
clone_size: NA; j_call: TRBJ1-3; d_call: TRBD1; v_call: TRBV10-3; cdr3_nt: TGTGCCATCAGCCCGGGACAGCTCTCTGGAAACACCATATATTTT; cdr3_aa: CAISPGQLSGNTIYF
clone_size: NA; j_call: TRBJ2-5; d_call: NA; v_call: TRBV11-2; cdr3_nt: TGTGCCAGCAGCTTACTCCTGCGGAACCAAGAGACCCAGTACTTC; cdr3_aa: CASSLLLRNQETQYF
clone_size: NA; j_call: TRBJ1-6; d_call: NA; v_call: TRBV5-4; cdr3_nt: TGTGCCAGCAGCCAACAGGGTATAGATTCACCCCTCCACTTT; cdr3_aa: CASSQQGIDSPLHF
clone_size: NA; j_call: TRBJ2-1; d_call: TRBD1; v_call: TRBV15; cdr3_nt: TGTGCCACCAGCAGAGGCCCCCCGGGACAGGGGGGCAATGAGCAGTTCTTC; cdr3_aa: CATSRGPPGQGGNEQFF
clone_size: NA; j_call: TRBJ1-3; d_call: NA; v_call: TRBV4-3; cdr3_nt: TGCGCCAGCAGCCAAGCCGGGGTTGGAAACACCATATATTTT; cdr3_aa: CASSQAGVGNTIYF
clone_size: NA; j_call: TRBJ2-7; d_call: NA; v_call: TRBV6-1; cdr3_nt: TGTGCCAGCAATTCGGACAATTACGAGCAGTACTTC; cdr3_aa: CASNSDNYEQYF
clone_size: NA; j_call: TRBJ2-3; d_call: NA; v_call: TRBV9; cdr3_nt: TGTGCCAGCAGCGTACTAGGCACAGATACGCAGTATTTT; cdr3_aa: CASSVLGTDTQYF